In this sample, the clone carrying this T cell receptor beta chain turned up many times. The antigen is unknown. The data are from a study of glioma-infiltrating T cells. Germline V gives CDR1 LNHNV, CDR2 YYDKDF (reference sequence). V was shortened by 5 bases and J by 2 bases, with 14 bases between the two germline ends. The CDR3 is 15 residues long. Points from the study as a whole: Only very few CDR3 sequences appeared in both tissue and blood. Gliomas, especially low-grade, showed above-expected tissue-blood divergence; non-neoplastic patients showed below.

Using RNA template, CDR3s of TCR alpha and beta were amplified with iRepertoire arm-PCR. One-step reverse transcription and amplification started from approximately 100-400 ng of tissue mRNA or PBMC total RNA. TCRdb reprocessed the multiplex PCR reads with MiXCR, giving one entry per CDR3 protein. The sample has roughly 40,000 distinct CDR3 sequences; under 25% are singletons. The source of this sequence is a human donor with low-grade glioma or glioblastoma, undergoing nonglioma brain surgery, or in good health (not recorded which). The source material was glioma tissue, nonneoplastic brain tissue, or PBMCs (not recorded which). The chain employs TRBV15 and TRBJ2-3, with D perhaps assigned TRBD1 or TRBD2 (5 bases each). CDR3 amino acids: CATSGPGGHTDTQYF. Written as DNA, the CDR3 is TGTGCCACCAGCGGCCCTGGGGGTCACACAGATACGCAGTATTTT.